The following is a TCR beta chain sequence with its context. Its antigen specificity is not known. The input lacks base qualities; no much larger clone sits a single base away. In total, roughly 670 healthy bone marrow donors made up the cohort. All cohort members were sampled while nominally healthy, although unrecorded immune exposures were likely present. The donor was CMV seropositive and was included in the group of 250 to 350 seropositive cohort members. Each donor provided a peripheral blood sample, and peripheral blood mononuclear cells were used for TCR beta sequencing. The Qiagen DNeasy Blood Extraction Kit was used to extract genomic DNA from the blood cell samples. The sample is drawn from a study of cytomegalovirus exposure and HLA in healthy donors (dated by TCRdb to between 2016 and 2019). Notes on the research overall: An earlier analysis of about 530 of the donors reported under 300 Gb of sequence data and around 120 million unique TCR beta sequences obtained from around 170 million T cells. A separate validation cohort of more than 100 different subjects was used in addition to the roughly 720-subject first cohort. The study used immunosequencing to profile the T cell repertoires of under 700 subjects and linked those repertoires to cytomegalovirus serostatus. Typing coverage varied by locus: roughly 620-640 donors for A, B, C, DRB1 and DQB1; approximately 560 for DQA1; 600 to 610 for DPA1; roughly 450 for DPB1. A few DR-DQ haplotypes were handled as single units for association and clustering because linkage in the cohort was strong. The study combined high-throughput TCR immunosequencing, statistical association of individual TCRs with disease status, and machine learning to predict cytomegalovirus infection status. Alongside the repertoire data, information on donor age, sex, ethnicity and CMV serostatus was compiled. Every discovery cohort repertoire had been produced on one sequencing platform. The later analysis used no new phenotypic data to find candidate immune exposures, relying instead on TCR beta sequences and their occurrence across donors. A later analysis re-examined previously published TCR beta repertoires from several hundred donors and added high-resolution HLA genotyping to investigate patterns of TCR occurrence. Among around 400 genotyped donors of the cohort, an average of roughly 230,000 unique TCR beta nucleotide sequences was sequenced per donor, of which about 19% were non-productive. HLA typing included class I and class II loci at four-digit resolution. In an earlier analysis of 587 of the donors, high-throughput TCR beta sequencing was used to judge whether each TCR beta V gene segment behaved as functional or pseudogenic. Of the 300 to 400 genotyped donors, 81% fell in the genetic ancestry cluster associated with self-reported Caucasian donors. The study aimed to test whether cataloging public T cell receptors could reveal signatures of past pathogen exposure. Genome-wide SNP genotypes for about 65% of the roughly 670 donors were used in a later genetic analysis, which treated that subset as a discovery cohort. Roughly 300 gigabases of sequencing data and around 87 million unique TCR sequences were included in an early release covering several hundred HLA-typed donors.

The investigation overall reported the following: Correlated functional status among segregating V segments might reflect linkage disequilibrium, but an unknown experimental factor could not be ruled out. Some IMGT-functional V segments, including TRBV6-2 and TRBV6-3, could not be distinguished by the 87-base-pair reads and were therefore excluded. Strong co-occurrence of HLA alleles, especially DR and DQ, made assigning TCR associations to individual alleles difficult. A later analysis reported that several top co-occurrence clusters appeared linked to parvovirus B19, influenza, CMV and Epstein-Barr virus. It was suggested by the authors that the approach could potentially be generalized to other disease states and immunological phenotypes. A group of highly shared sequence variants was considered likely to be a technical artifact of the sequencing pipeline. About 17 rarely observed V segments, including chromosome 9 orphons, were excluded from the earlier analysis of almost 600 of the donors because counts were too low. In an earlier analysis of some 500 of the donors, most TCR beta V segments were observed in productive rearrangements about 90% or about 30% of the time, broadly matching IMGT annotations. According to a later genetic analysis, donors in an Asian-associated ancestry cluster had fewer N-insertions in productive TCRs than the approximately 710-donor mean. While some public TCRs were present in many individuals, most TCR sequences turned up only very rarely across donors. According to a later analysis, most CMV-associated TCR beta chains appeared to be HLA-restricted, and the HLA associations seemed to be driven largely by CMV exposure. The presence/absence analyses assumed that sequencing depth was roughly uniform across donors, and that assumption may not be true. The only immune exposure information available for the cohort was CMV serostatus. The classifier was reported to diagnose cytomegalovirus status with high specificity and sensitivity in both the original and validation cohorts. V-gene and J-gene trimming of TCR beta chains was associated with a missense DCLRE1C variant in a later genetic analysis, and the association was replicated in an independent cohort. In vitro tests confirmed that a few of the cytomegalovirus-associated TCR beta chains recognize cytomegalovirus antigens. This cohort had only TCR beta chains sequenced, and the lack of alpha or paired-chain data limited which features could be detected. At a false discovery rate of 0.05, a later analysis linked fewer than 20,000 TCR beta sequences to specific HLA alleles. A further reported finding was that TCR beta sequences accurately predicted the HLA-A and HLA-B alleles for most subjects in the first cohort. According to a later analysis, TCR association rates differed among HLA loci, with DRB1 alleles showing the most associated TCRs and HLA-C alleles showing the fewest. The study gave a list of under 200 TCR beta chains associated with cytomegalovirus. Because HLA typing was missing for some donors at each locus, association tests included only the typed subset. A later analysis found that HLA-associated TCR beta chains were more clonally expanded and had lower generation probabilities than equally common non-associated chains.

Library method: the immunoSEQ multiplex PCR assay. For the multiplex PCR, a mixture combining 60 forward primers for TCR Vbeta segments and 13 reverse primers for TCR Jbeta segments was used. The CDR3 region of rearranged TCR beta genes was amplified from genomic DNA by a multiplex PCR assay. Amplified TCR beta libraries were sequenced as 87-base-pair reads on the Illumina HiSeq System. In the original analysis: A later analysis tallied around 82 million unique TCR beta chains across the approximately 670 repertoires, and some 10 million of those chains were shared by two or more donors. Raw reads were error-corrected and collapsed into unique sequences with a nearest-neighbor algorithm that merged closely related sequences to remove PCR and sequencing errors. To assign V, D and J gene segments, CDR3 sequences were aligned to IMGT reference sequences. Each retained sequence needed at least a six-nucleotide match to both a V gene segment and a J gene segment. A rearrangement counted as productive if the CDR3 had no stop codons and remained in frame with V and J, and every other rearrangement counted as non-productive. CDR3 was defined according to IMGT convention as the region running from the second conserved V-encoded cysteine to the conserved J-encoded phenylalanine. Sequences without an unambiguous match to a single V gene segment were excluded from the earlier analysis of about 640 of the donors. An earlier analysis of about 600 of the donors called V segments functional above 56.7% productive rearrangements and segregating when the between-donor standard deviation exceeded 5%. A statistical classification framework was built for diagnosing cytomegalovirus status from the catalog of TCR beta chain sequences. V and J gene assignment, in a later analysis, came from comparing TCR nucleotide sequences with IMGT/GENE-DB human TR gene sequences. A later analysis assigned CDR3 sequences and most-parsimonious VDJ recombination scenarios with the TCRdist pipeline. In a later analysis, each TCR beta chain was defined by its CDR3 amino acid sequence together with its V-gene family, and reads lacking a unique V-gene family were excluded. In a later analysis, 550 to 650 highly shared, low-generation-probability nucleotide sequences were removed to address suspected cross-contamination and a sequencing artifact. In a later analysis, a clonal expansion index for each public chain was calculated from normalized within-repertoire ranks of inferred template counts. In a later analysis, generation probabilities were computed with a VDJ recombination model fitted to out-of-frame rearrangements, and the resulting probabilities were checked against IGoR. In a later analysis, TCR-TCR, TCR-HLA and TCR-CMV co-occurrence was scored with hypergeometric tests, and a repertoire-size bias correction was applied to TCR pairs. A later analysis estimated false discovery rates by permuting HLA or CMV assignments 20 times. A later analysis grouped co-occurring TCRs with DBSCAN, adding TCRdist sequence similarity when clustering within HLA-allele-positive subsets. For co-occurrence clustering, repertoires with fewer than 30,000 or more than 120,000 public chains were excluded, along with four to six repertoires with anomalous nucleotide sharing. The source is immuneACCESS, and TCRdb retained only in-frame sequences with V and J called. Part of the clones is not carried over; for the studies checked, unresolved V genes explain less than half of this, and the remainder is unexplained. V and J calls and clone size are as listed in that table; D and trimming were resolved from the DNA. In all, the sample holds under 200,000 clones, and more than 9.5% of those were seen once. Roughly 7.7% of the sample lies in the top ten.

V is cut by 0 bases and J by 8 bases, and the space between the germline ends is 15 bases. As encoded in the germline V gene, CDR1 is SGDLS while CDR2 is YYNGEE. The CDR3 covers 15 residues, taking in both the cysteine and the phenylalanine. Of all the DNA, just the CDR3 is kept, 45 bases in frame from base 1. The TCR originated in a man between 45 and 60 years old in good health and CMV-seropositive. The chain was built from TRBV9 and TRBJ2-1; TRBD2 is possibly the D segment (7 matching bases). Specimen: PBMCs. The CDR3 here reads CASSVGRGGTYEQFF. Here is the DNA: TGTGCCAGCAGCGTAGGGAGGGGGGGCACCTATGAGCAGTTCTTC. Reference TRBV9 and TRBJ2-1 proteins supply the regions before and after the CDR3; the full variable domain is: DSGVTQTPKHLITATGQRVTLRCSPRSGDLSVYWYQQSLDQGLQFLIQYYNGEERAKGNILERFSAQQFPDLHSELNLSSLELGDSALYFCASSVGRGGTYEQFFGPGTRLTVL.